This TCR beta chain was retrieved from a study of T-cell reconstitution after alpha-beta-depleted transplantation in children. General observations from the study: At the one-year point after transplant, T-cell counts and TCRbeta diversity were found to come mostly from T cells that had been newly produced. Approximately two months post-transplant, alpha-beta T cells reportedly originated from several hundred expanded graft clones. For some patients, TCRbeta diversity was high at day 60 because of recipient T cells and thymic progenitors that survived.

The TCRbeta library incorporated unique molecular identifiers. TCRdb used MiXCR to reprocess the PCR reads, holding one entry per CDR3 protein. Here the sample spans about 980,000 distinct CDR3 sequences, about 29% being singletons. Germline trimming cut 7 bases from V and 7 bases from J; bases unmatched to any gene: 9. This CDR3 is built from 13 residues. This clonotype was counted ten times or more. Its antigen remains unknown. The chain couples TRBV12-3 or TRBV12-4 to TRBJ1-1; 7 bases agree with TRBD1. The TCR comes from a boy less than two years old who had a stem cell transplant for SCID, so the T cells may come from the graft donor. The source was PBMCs, mostly from graft donor cells, collected 360 days after TCRalphabeta/CD19-depleted stem cell transplant. CDR3 sequence: CASKTGQLLEAFF. The CDR3 DNA sequence: TGTGCCAGCAAAACGGGACAGCTCCTTGAAGCTTTCTTT.